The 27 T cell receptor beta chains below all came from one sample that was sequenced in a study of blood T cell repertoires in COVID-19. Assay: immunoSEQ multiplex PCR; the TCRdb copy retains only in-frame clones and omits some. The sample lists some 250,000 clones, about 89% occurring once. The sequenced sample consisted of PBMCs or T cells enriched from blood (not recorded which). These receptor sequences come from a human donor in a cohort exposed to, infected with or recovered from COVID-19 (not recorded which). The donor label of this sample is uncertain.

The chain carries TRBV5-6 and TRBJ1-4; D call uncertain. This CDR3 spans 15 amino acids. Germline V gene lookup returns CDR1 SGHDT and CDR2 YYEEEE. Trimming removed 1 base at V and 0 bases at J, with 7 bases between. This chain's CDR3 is CASSLKQPTNEKLFF. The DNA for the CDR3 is TGTGCCAGCAGCTTGAAACAGCCAACTAATGAAAAACTGTTTTTT.

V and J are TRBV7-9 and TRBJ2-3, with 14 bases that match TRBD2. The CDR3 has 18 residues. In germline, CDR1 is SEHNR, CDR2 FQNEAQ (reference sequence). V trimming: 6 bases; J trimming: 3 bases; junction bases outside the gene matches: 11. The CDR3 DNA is TGTGCCAGCAGTTCGCCGGGACTAGCGGGGGAGGGTACAGATACGCAGTATTTT. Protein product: CASSSPGLAGEGTDTQYF.

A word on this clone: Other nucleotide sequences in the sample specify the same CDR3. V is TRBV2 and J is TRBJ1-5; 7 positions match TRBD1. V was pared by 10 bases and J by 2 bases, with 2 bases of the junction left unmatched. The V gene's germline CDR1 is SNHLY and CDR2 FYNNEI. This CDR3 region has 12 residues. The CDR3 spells CATGQGNQPQHF. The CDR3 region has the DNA TGTGCCACCGGACAGGGCAATCAGCCCCAGCATTTT.

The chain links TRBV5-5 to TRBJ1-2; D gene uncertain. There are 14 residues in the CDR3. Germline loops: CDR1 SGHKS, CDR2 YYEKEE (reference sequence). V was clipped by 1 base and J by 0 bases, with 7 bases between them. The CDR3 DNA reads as TGTGCCAGCAGCTTGTCGGGTCCTAACTATGGCTACACCTTC. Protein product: CASSLSGPNYGYTF.

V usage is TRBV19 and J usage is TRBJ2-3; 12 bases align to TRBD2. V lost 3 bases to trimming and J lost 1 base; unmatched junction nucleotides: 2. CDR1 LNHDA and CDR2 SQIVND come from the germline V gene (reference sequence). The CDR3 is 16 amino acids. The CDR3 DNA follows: TGTGCCAGTAGTATGACTAGCGGGGGAGGCACAGATACGCAGTATTTT. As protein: CASSMTSGGGTDTQYF.

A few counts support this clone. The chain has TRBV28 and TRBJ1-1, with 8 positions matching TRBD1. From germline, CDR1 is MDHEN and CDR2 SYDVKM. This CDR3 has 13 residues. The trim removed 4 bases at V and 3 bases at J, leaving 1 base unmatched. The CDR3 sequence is CASSSGQDTEAFF. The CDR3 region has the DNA TGTGCCAGCAGTTCGGGACAGGACACTGAAGCTTTCTTT.

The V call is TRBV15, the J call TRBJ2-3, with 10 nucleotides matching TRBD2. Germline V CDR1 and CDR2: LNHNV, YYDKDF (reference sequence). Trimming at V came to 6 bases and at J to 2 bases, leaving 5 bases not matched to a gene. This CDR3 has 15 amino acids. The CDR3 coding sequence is TGTGCCACCAGTGGTGGGACTAGCGACACAGATACGCAGTATTTT. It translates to CATSGGTSDTDTQYF.

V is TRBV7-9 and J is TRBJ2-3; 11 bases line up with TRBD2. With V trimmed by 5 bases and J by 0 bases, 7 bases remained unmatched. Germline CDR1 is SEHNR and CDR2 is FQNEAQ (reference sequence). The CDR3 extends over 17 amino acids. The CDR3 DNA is TGTGCCAGCAGCCGGGCTAGCGGGGGGACTAGCACAGATACGCAGTATTTT. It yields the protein CASSRASGGTSTDTQYF.

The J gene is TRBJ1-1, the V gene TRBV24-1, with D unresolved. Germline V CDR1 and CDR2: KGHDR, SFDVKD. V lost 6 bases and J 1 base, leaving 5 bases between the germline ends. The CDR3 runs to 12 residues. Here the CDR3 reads CATSSGNTEAFF. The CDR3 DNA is TGTGCCACCAGTTCAGGGAACACTGAAGCTTTCTTT.

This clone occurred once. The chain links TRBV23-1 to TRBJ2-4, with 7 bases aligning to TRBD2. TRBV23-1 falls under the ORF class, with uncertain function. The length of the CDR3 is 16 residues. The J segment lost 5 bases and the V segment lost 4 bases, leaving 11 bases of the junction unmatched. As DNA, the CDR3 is TGCGCCAGCAGTCCTACCTCGATTCGGGGGGAAAACATTCAGTACTTC. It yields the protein CASSPTSIRGENIQYF.

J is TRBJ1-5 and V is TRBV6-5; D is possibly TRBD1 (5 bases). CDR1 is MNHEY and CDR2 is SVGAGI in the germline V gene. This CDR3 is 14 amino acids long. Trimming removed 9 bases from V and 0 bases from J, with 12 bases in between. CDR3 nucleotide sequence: TGTGCCAGTCATGCCGGGGGTAGCAATCAGCCCCAGCATTTT. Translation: CASHAGGSNQPQHF.

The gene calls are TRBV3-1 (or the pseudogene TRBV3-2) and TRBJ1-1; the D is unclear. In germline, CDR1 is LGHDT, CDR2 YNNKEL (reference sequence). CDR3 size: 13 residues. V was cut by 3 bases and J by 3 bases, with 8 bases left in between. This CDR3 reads CASSQGAHTEAFF. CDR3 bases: TGTGCCAGCAGCCAGGGAGCGCACACTGAAGCTTTCTTT.

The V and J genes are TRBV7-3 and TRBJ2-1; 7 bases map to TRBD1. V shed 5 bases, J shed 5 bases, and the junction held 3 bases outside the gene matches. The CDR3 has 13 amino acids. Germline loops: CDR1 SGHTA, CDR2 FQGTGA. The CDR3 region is CASSVDRDNEQFF. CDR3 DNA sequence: TGTGCCAGCAGCGTAGACAGGGACAATGAGCAGTTCTTC.

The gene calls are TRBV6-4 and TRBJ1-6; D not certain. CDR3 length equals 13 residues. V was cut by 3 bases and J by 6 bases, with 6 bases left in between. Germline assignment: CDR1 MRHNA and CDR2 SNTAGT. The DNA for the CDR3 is TGTGCCAGCAGTGAACAGACTAATTCACCCCTCCACTTT. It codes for CASSEQTNSPLHF.

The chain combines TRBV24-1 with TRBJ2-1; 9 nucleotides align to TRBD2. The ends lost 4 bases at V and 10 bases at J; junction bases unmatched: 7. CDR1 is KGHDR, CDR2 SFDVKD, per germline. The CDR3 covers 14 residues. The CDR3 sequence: CATSEAGGPGEQFF. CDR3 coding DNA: TGTGCCACCAGTGAGGCGGGGGGGCCTGGCGAGCAGTTCTTC.

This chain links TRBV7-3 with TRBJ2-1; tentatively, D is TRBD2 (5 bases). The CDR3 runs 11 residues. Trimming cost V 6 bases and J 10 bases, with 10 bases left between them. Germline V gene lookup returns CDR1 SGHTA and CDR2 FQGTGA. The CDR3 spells CASRSEVEQFF. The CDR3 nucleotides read TGTGCCAGCAGATCGGAGGTAGAGCAGTTCTTC.

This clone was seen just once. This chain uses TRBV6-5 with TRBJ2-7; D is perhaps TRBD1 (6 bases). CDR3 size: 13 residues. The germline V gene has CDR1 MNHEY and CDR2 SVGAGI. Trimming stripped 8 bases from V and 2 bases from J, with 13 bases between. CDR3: CASSGQGTYEQYF. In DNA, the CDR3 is TGTGCCAGCTCAGGGCAGGGGACCTACGAGCAGTACTTC.

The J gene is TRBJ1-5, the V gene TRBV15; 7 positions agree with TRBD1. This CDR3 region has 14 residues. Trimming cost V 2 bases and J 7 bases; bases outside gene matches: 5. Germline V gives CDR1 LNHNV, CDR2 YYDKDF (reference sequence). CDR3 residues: CATSRTTGIQPQHF. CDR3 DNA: TGTGCCACCAGCAGAACGACAGGGATCCAGCCCCAGCATTTT.

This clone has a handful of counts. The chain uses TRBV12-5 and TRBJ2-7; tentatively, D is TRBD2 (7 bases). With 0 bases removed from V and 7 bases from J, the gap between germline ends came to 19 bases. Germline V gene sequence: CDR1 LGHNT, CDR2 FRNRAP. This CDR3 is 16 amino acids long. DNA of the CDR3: TGTGCTAGTGGTTTGGTACTTGGGGGGGCGATACGAGAGCAGTACTTC. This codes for CASGLVLGGAIREQYF.

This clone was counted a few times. This CDR3 reads CAISRGTGVGSNQPQHF. DNA of the CDR3: TGTGCCATCAGTCGTGGGACAGGGGTTGGAAGCAATCAGCCCCAGCATTTT. The rearrangement joins TRBV10-3 to TRBJ1-5, with 10 bases aligning to TRBD1. The length of the CDR3 is 17 residues. The germline V gene has CDR1 ENHRY and CDR2 SYGVKD. J gave up 1 base and V 5 bases, and 8 bases lay outside the gene matches.

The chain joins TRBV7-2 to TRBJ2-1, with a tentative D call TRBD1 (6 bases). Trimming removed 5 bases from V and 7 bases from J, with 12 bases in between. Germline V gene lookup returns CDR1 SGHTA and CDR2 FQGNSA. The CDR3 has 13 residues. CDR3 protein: CASSPNRENEQFF. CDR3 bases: TGTGCCAGCAGCCCGAACAGGGAGAATGAGCAGTTCTTC.

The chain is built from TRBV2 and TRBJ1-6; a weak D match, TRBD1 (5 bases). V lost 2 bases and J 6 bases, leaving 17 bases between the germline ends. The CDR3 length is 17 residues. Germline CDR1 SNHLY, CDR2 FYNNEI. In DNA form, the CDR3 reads TGTGCCAGCAGTGAAAACGTCATACGGGGGTTTAATTCACCCCTCCACTTT. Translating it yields CASSENVIRGFNSPLHF.

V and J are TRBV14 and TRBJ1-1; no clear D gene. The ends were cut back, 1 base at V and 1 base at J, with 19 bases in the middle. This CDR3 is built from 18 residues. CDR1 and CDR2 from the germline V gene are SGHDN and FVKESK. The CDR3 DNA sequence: TGTGCCAGCAGCCAAGGACTTTCGACGAGAGGGTGGAACACTGAAGCTTTCTTT. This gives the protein CASSQGLSTRGWNTEAFF.

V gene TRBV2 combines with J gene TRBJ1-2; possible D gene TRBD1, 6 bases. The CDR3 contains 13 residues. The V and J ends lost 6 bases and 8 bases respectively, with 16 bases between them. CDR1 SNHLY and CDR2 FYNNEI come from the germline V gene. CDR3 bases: TGTGCCAGCAGCCCACAGGGTGGAGGAGGCTACACCTTC. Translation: CASSPQGGGGYTF.

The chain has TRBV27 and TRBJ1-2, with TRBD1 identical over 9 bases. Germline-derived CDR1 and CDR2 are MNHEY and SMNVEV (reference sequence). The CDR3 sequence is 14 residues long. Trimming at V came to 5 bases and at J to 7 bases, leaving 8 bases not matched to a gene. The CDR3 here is CASSTGTGRGGYTF. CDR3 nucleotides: TGTGCCAGCAGTACTGGGACAGGGAGGGGTGGCTACACCTTC.

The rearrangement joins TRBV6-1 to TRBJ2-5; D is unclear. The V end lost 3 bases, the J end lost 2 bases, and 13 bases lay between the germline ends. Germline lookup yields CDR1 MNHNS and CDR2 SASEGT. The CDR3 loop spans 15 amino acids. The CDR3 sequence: CASSDHSYEQETQYF. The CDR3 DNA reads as TGTGCCAGCAGTGACCACAGCTACGAACAAGAGACCCAGTACTTC.

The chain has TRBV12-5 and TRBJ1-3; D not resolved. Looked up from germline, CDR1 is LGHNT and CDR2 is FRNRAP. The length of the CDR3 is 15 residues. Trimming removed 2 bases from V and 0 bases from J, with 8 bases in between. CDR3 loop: CASGLLGSSGNTIYF. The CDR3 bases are TGTGCTAGTGGTTTGCTTGGGAGCTCTGGAAACACCATATATTTT.